These 22 T cell receptor beta chains originate from one sample sequenced in a study of response to subunit inactivated influenza vaccine. TCRdb reprocessed the RT-PCR reads with MiXCR, giving one entry per CDR3 protein. Of around 650,000 distinct CDR3 sequences in the sample, roughly 14% were seen once. This sample comprised PBMCs from blood, obtained roughly 12 days after vaccination. These receptors were collected from a man aged 45-65 years who received an inactivated influenza vaccine.

The V call is TRBV9, the J call TRBJ2-1, with D maybe TRBD1 (6 bases). Germline V gene lookup returns CDR1 SGDLS and CDR2 YYNGEE. Trimming removed 3 bases at V and 6 bases at J, with 13 bases between. The CDR3 is 14 amino acids. CDR3 in amino acids: CASSDWGQVNEQFF. The CDR3 region has the DNA TGTGCCAGCAGCGACTGGGGGCAAGTCAATGAGCAGTTCTTC.

This clonotype was seen a few times. The chain joins TRBV7-8 to TRBJ2-1; D not resolved. The CDR3 is made up of 16 amino acids. CDR1 is SGHVS, CDR2 FQNEAQ, per germline. Trimming stripped 0 bases from V and 0 bases from J, with 9 bases between. CDR3 protein: CASSLAFQSSYNEQFF. The CDR3, as DNA: TGTGCCAGCAGCTTAGCCTTTCAGAGCTCCTACAATGAGCAGTTCTTC.

This chain connects TRBV7-2 to TRBJ1-6, with a weak D call TRBD1 (6 bases). The CDR3 is made up of 14 amino acids. V was pared by 6 bases and J by 7 bases, with 13 bases between. Germline lookup yields CDR1 SGHTA and CDR2 FQGNSA. This CDR3 reads CASSYRVLNSPLHF. The CDR3 DNA reads as TGTGCCAGCAGTTACAGGGTTCTCAATTCACCCCTCCACTTT. Full variable domain (rest looked up from reference TRBV7-2 and TRBJ1-6): GAGVSQSPSNKVTEKGKDVELRCDPISGHTALYWYRQSLGQGLEFLIYFQGNSAPDKSGLPSDRFSAERTGGSVSTLTIQRTQQEDSAVYLCASSYRVLNSPLHFGNGTRLTVT.

The rearrangement uses TRBV12-3 or TRBV12-4 and TRBJ2-1; 10 bases agree with TRBD2. The CDR3 runs to 14 residues. V was clipped by 6 bases and J by 9 bases; unmatched bases: 8. This chain's CDR3 is CASRRTSGVGEQFF. The CDR3 nucleotides read TGTGCCAGCAGACGAACTAGCGGGGTCGGTGAGCAGTTCTTC.

V usage is TRBV5-1 and J usage is TRBJ2-3; no firm D call. This CDR3 is built from 16 residues. Germline V gene lookup returns CDR1 SGHRS and CDR2 YFSETQ. The ends were cut back, 0 bases at V and 0 bases at J, with 11 bases in the middle. This CDR3 is CASSLGGSTSTDTQYF. The CDR3 nucleotides read TGCGCCAGCAGCTTGGGTGGCAGCACTAGCACAGATACGCAGTATTTT.

The table lists this clonotype with a few counts. V and J are TRBV9 and TRBJ2-7; TRBD2 is a possible D gene (6 bases). Trimming stripped 3 bases from V and 4 bases from J, with 11 bases between. Germline V gene data show CDR1 as SGDLS and CDR2 as YYNGEE. This CDR3 is 13 amino acids long. The CDR3 nucleotides read TGTGCCAGCAGCGCAGGTAGCGGATACGAGCAGTACTTC. Its translation is CASSAGSGYEQYF.

In its sample, this clonotype was seen a few times. The genes are TRBV5-1 and TRBJ2-3, with D perhaps TRBD1 (5 bases). The V gene's germline CDR1 is SGHRS and CDR2 YFSETQ. The ends were cut back, 0 bases at V and 8 bases at J, with 10 bases in the middle. The CDR3 is 13 residues long. For the CDR3, the DNA is TGCGCCAGCAGCTTGGAAGGGGTTGGTACGCAGTATTTT. Encoded protein: CASSLEGVGTQYF.

This chain links TRBV5-1 with TRBJ1-5; D ambiguous. Deletions cut 1 base from V and 6 bases from J, with 14 bases between. CDR3 length: 15 residues. In germline, CDR1 is SGHRS, CDR2 YFSETQ. The CDR3: CASSLNPGSGQPQHF. The CDR3 nucleotides read TGCGCCAGCAGCTTGAATCCAGGCTCGGGTCAGCCCCAGCATTTT.

The chain recombines TRBV4-1 with TRBJ2-7, with D possibly matching TRBD1 (6 bases). Germline loops: CDR1 MGHRA, CDR2 YSYEKL. The CDR3 extends over 17 amino acids. With 3 bases removed from V and 3 bases from J, the gap between germline ends came to 21 bases. The CDR3 DNA reads as TGCGCCAGCAGCCAGGGTCCAAGGACAGCGACACGCTACGAGCAGTACTTC. Translated: CASSQGPRTATRYEQYF.

V and J are TRBV5-1 and TRBJ2-5; 10 bases align to TRBD1. V was pared by 4 bases and J by 4 bases, with 4 bases of the junction left unmatched. CDR1 SGHRS and CDR2 YFSETQ come from the germline V gene. The CDR3 runs 14 residues. The CDR3 here is CASSLTGGPETQYF. CDR3 nucleotides: TGCGCCAGCAGCCTGACAGGGGGCCCAGAGACCCAGTACTTC.

CDR3 residues: CASSFRGTYEQYF. CDR3 DNA: TGTGCCAGCAGTTTCAGAGGGACTTACGAGCAGTACTTC. The chain is built from TRBV28 and TRBJ2-7; tentatively, D is TRBD2 (6 bases). This CDR3 is built from 13 residues. V was trimmed by 3 bases and J by 4 bases, leaving 10 bases between them. In germline, CDR1 is MDHEN, CDR2 SYDVKM. Variable domain in full (rest from reference TRBV28 and TRBJ2-7): DVKVTQSSRYLVKRTGEKVFLECVQDMDHENMFWYRQDPGLGLRLIYFSYDVKMKEKGDIPEGYSVSREKKERFSLILESASTNQTSMYLCASSFRGTYEQYFGPGTRLTVT.

This clonotype appeared a few times. At one boundary the junction diverges from the germline segment, which might be a read error. The DNA for the CDR3 is TGTGCCAGCAGTCACTCAGGGGGACAGGGGATCTACACCTTC. Its translation is CASSHSGGQGIYTF. The V call is TRBV6-5, the J call TRBJ1-2; 10 bases are shared with TRBD1. The CDR3 totals 14 residues. The germline V gene has CDR1 MNHEY and CDR2 SVGAGI.

This chain uses TRBV7-9 with TRBJ2-3, with 9 bases aligning to TRBD2. Germline values: CDR1 SEHNR, CDR2 FQNEAQ (reference sequence). The V and J ends lost 5 bases and 4 bases, in that order; junction bases with no gene match: 13. The CDR3 totals 17 residues. CDR3 in amino acids: CASSQSGGGALADTQYF. CDR3 in DNA: TGTGCCAGCAGCCAAAGCGGCGGGGGGGCCCTGGCAGATACGCAGTATTTT.

The chain uses TRBV5-6 and TRBJ2-7; no clear D gene. This CDR3 is built from 13 residues. The germline V gene has CDR1 SGHDT and CDR2 YYEEEE. Trimming left V 4 bases short and J 9 bases short, with 17 bases between. In DNA, the CDR3 is TGTGCCAGCAGCCCCGGTCCCCGATGCCCGCAGTACTTC. Translation gives CASSPGPRCPQYF.

The chain couples TRBV5-1 to TRBJ2-1; D gene ambiguous. Germline V gene lookup returns CDR1 SGHRS and CDR2 YFSETQ. The CDR3 has 14 amino acids. The germline V and J ends were trimmed by 5 bases and 4 bases, with 13 bases remaining between them. This chain's CDR3 is CASRPTGTYNEQFF. CDR3 nucleotide sequence: TGCGCCAGCAGACCGACGGGTACATACAATGAGCAGTTCTTC.

This clonotype has a handful of counts. The CDR3 nucleotides are TGCAGCGTAACCGGGACTAGCGGGGCCGAAAAAAACATTCAGTACTTC. Translating it yields CSVTGTSGAEKNIQYF. The J gene is TRBJ2-4, the V gene TRBV29-1; 13 positions agree with TRBD2. With V trimmed by 6 bases and J by 4 bases, 9 bases remained unmatched. This CDR3 comprises 16 residues. CDR1 SQVTM and CDR2 ANQGSEA come from the germline V gene.

In its sample, this clonotype was seen many times. This chain uses TRBV25-1 with TRBJ1-2; TRBD1 aligns across 8 bases. V lost 7 bases to trimming and J lost 4 bases; unmatched junction nucleotides: 5. CDR3 length: 13 residues. CDR1 and CDR2 from the germline V gene are MGHDK and SYGVNS. In nucleotides, the CDR3 is TGTGCCAGCACAAAGGGACAGGCCTATGGCTACACCTTC. Its protein product is CASTKGQAYGYTF.

This clonotype appeared many times. The chain links TRBV7-9 to TRBJ1-1; D call uncertain. Per the germline V gene, CDR1 is SEHNR and CDR2 is FQNEAQ (reference sequence). The CDR3 runs 11 residues. Trimming removed 11 bases from V and 6 bases from J, with 13 bases in between. CDR3 bases: TGTGCCCGTCGGGCGTCCCCTGAAGCTTTCTTT. This encodes CARRASPEAFF.

About this clonotype itself: Since a much larger clone is just one base distant, this may be a read error. The rearrangement joins TRBV6-6 to TRBJ2-7; no clear D. From germline, CDR1 is MNHNY and CDR2 SVGAGI (reference sequence). V lost 6 bases to trimming and J lost 2 bases, with 11 bases between them. The CDR3 is 13 residues long. The CDR3 here is CASSTPSTYEQYF. CDR3 in DNA: TGTGCCAGCAGCACCCCGAGCACCTACGAGCAGTACTTC.

V usage is TRBV6-5 and J usage is TRBJ2-5; D is possibly TRBD1 (6 bases). There are 15 residues in the CDR3. V was trimmed by 2 bases and J by 4 bases, leaving 14 bases between them. Germline V gene lookup returns CDR1 MNHEY and CDR2 SVGAGI. CDR3 DNA sequence: TGTGCCAGCAGTTACCCTTCTACAGGGTTAGAGACCCAGTACTTC. Translating gives CASSYPSTGLETQYF.

This clonotype was observed a handful of times. This sequence joins TRBV5-1 and TRBJ2-7; 14 bases are a match to TRBD2. This CDR3 region has 16 residues. The germline CDR1 and CDR2 sequences are SGHRS and YFSETQ. J gave up 5 bases and V 0 bases, and 4 bases lay outside the gene matches. The CDR3 nucleotides are TGCGCCAGCAGCTTGGCCCCGGGACTAGCGGGAGACGAGCAGTACTTC. Encoded protein: CASSLAPGLAGDEQYF.

This clonotype was observed a few times. The chain links TRBV12-3 or TRBV12-4 to TRBJ2-1; 10 nucleotides match TRBD1. With V trimmed by 5 bases and J by 5 bases, 6 bases remained unmatched. The CDR3 contains 15 residues. CDR3 sequence (DNA): TGTGCCAGCAGTCCCCGACAGGGGGCGAACAATGAGCAGTTCTTC. Translating gives CASSPRQGANNEQFF.